The 16 T cell receptor beta chains listed next were all sequenced from one sample in a study of blood T cell repertoires in COVID-19. Profiled with immunoSEQ multiplex PCR; TCRdb holds only in-frame clones, not every one. The sample records over 300,000 clones, around four fifths being singletons. The sequenced sample consisted of peripheral blood. These receptors were collected from a woman aged 45-65 years with acute or convalescent COVID-19.

The chain recombines TRBV9 with TRBJ1-1; the match to TRBD1 covers 9 bases. V dropped 3 bases and J dropped 1; count of bases not matched to a gene: 7. CDR3 length: 16 amino acids. Germline lookup yields CDR1 SGDLS and CDR2 YYNGEE. This chain's CDR3 is CASSAKQGAANTEAFF. CDR3 in DNA: TGTGCCAGCAGCGCCAAACAGGGGGCGGCGAACACTGAAGCTTTCTTT.

The CDR3 sequence: CASSLVDSLETQYF. The DNA for the CDR3 is TGTGCCAGCAGCTTAGTTGACAGCTTAGAGACCCAGTACTTC. V usage is TRBV11-2 and J usage is TRBJ2-5; D perhaps matches TRBD1 (5 bases). V dropped 1 base and J dropped 4 bases, with 10 bases sitting between them. The CDR3 covers 14 residues. CDR1 is SGHAT, CDR2 FQNNGV, per germline.

The chain carries TRBV2 and TRBJ1-4; D is unresolved. Germline V gene data show CDR1 as SNHLY and CDR2 as FYNNEI. The CDR3 has 13 residues. The V end lost 6 bases, the J end lost 7 bases, and 12 bases lay between the germline ends. The CDR3 sequence is CASRDSSAEKLFF. The CDR3 DNA reads as TGTGCCAGCAGAGACTCCTCGGCTGAAAAACTGTTTTTT.

This chain connects TRBV19 to TRBJ2-3; no definite D call. The CDR3 totals 14 residues. V lost 8 bases and J 5 bases, leaving 17 bases between the germline ends. Germline CDR1 reads LNHDA; CDR2 reads SQIVND (reference sequence). CDR3 in DNA: TGTGCCAGTGCAAACAGTCGTATCGTAGATACGCAGTATTTT. Encoded protein: CASANSRIVDTQYF.

The gene calls are TRBV24-1 and TRBJ1-2; D may be TRBD1 (6 bases). The CDR3 loop spans 12 amino acids. The V and J ends lost 7 bases and 7 bases respectively, with 12 bases between them. The germline CDR1 and CDR2 sequences are KGHDR and SFDVKD. The CDR3 protein is CATSTGQRGYTF. The DNA for the CDR3 is TGTGCCACCAGCACAGGGCAACGTGGCTACACCTTC.

This clone was detected only a few times. The chain uses TRBV27 and TRBJ2-5; D is possibly TRBD1 (6 bases). The ends were cut back, 2 bases at V and 4 bases at J, with 11 bases in the middle. The CDR3 consists of 14 residues. Germline V gives CDR1 MNHEY, CDR2 SMNVEV (reference sequence). CDR3 in DNA: TGTGCCAGCAGTTTACTCCAAGGGGGAGAGACCCAGTACTTC. Encoded protein: CASSLLQGGETQYF.

This clone was picked up one time. The rearrangement links TRBV7-2 to TRBJ1-2; 9 bases are a match to TRBD1. The CDR3 runs 13 residues. From germline, CDR1 is SGHTA and CDR2 FQGNSA. Unmatched junction bases numbered 4, after V lost 5 bases and J lost 6 bases. CDR3: CASSGGTGNGYTF. CDR3 in DNA: TGTGCCAGCAGCGGAGGGACAGGGAATGGCTACACCTTC.

This clone was detected only a few times. The J gene is TRBJ1-4, the V gene TRBV27; no clear D. The V gene lost 8 bases and the J gene lost 8 bases, with 18 bases spanning the gap. The V gene's germline CDR1 is MNHEY and CDR2 SMNVEV (reference sequence). CDR3 size: 14 residues. The CDR3 region is CASSRGNFGEKLFF. The CDR3 DNA is TGTGCCAGCTCGCGCGGGAATTTCGGCGAAAAACTGTTTTTT.

The J gene is TRBJ1-1, the V gene TRBV29-1; D is ambiguous. The ends were cut back, 2 bases at V and 0 bases at J, with 10 bases in the middle. The CDR3 spans 14 residues. Germline CDR1 and CDR2: SQVTM and ANQGSEA. CDR3 sequence: CSVEQVLLNTEAFF. CDR3 in DNA: TGCAGCGTTGAACAGGTCCTACTGAACACTGAAGCTTTCTTT.

CDR3 in DNA: TGCGCCAGCAGCGACGAGGGAATTAGCACAGATACGCAGTATTTT. It is translated as CASSDEGISTDTQYF. This sequence joins TRBV4-1 and TRBJ2-3; a weak D match, TRBD2 (5 bases). CDR1 is MGHRA, CDR2 YSYEKL, per germline. The CDR3 is 15 residues long. Trimming removed 5 bases at V and 0 bases at J, with 12 bases between.

V usage is TRBV5-1 and J usage is TRBJ1-2; a weak D match, TRBD1 (5 bases). The CDR3 totals 12 residues. The germline V gene has CDR1 SGHRS and CDR2 YFSETQ. Trimming stripped 5 bases from V and 4 bases from J, with 9 bases between. The CDR3 loop is CASRDSLYGYTF. The CDR3 DNA follows: TGCGCCAGCAGAGACAGCCTCTATGGCTACACCTTC. Filled out from reference TRBV5-1 and TRBJ1-2, the complete variable domain reads KAGVTQTPRYLIKTRGQQVTLSCSPISGHRSVSWYQQTPGQGLQFLFEYFSETQRNKGNFPGRFSGRQFSNSRSEMNVSTLELGDSALYLCASRDSLYGYTFGSGTRLTVV.

The chain joins TRBV5-6 to TRBJ2-2; D possibly corresponds to TRBD2 (5 bases). CDR1 is SGHDT and CDR2 is YYEEEE in the germline V gene. This CDR3 spans 16 amino acids. The V end lost 4 bases, the J end lost 4 bases, and 17 bases lay between the germline ends. The DNA of the CDR3 is TGTGCCAGCAGCGAGGAAGGGCTCGCGGGCACCGGGGAGCTGTTTTTT. This gives the protein CASSEEGLAGTGELFF.

This clone has more than one count but fewer than ten. The V call is TRBV2, the J call TRBJ1-4; D might be TRBD1 (5 bases). Germline CDR1 reads SNHLY; CDR2 reads FYNNEI. There are 14 residues in the CDR3. V dropped 5 bases and J dropped 8 bases, with 15 bases sitting between them. CDR3 DNA sequence: TGTGCCAGCAGTTCGGGACGGGAGGGAGAAAAACTGTTTTTT. Protein sequence: CASSSGREGEKLFF.

As regards this clone: The same CDR3 arises from other DNA sequences in this sample as well. The CDR3 protein is CAIRGAGADEQFF. The CDR3 DNA follows: TGTGCCATCAGGGGAGCGGGGGCGGATGAGCAGTTCTTC. V is TRBV10-3 and J is TRBJ2-1, with 8 bases aligning to TRBD2. This CDR3 has 13 amino acids. V shed 6 bases, J shed 8 bases, and the junction held 6 bases outside the gene matches. The germline V gene has CDR1 ENHRY and CDR2 SYGVKD.

This chain connects TRBV7-8 to TRBJ1-6; weak D call: TRBD1 (6 bases). Looked up from germline, CDR1 is SGHVS and CDR2 is FQNEAQ. V lost 5 bases and J 5 bases, leaving 16 bases between the germline ends. The CDR3 totals 16 residues. The CDR3 loop is CASSPRGGPDNSPLHF. As DNA, the CDR3 is TGTGCCAGCAGCCCCCGGGGGGGGCCGGATAATTCACCCCTCCACTTT.

In this sample, this clone turned up a few times. This chain joins TRBV3-1 (or the pseudogene TRBV3-2) and TRBJ1-1; TRBD1 is a possible D gene (5 bases). The CDR3 runs 15 residues. The V gene's germline CDR1 is LGHDT and CDR2 YNNKEL (reference sequence). V gave up 3 bases and J gave up 0 bases, with 11 bases separating them. CDR3 amino acids: CASSHPDSLNTEAFF. The CDR3 bases are TGTGCCAGCAGCCATCCCGACAGCTTGAACACTGAAGCTTTCTTT.